This T cell receptor beta chain is drawn from a study of PD-1 blockade in classical Hodgkin lymphoma. This clone was observed a single time. Germline-derived CDR1 and CDR2 are LGHNA and YNFKEQ. Trimming took 2 bases from V and 3 from J, leaving 14 bases between them. The CDR3 spans 16 residues. Clones were sequenced by immunoSEQ multiplex PCR, and TCRdb holds only the in-frame ones, with some missing. The data hold some 27,000 clones, with approximately 90% observed a single time. Time point reported: newly diagnosed, previously untreated cHL patient sample. The genes are TRBV4-2 and TRBJ1-5, with D maybe TRBD1 (6 bases). This TCR was recovered from a human donor with classical Hodgkin lymphoma. The sequenced sample consisted of peripheral blood mononuclear cells (PBMCs). In DNA form, the CDR3 reads TGTGCCAGCAGCCAACAACTCGGGACAAACAATCAGCCCCAGCATTTT. Protein: CASSQQLGTNNQPQHF.